This TCR beta chain was sequenced during a study of T cell changes during pregnancy in multiple sclerosis. Only in-frame clones appear in the TCRdb table, and some are missing; sequencing was by immunoSEQ multiplex PCR. The sample contains nearly 110,000 clones, less than 95% of which appear only once. The specimen was peripheral blood, collected in the third trimester of pregnancy. The source is a female donor in good health, enrolled as a control in a pregnancy study.

CDR3 coding DNA: TGTGCCAGCAGCGCACAGGGGGCACAAGGATCACCCCTCCACTTT. This gives the protein CASSAQGAQGSPLHF. The rearrangement joins TRBV11-2 to TRBJ1-6, with TRBD1 identical over 9 bases. CDR1 is SGHAT, CDR2 FQNNGV, per germline. The CDR3 runs to 15 residues. The trim removed 5 bases at V and 10 bases at J, leaving 9 bases unmatched.